These T cell receptor beta chains were read from a single sample in a study of PD-1 blockade in classical Hodgkin lymphoma. Sequencing used immunoSEQ multiplex PCR; TCRdb keeps in-frame clones, though not all of them. In the table there are 30,000 to 35,000 clones, approximately 85% of which are singletons. This specimen was peripheral blood mononuclear cells (PBMCs), taken at baseline. Receptor source: a human donor with classical Hodgkin lymphoma. Both conserved end residues are part of each CDR3. The D gene is left open where the match is weak. Clone size, where shown, is once, few, many, or a class for clones that have expanded.

d_gene,abundance,j_gene,v_gene,CDR3nt,CDR3aa
NA,NA,TRBJ1-6,TRBV27,TGTGCCAGCACAAAGGGGGGTCTCAATTCACCCCTCCACTTT,CASTKGGLNSPLHF
NA,NA,TRBJ2-2,TRBV9,TGTGCCAGCAGCACCCGTGCCAGGGGGGCCGGGGAGCTGTTTTTT,CASSTRARGAGELFF
NA,NA,TRBJ1-5,TRBV28,TGTGCCAGCAGTTTAAGTGGCAATCAGCCCCAGCATTTT,CASSLSGNQPQHF
NA,once,TRBJ2-5,TRBV30,TGTGCCTGGAGTGTAACTGTGCAAGAGACCCAGTACTTC,CAWSVTVQETQYF
TRBD1,NA,TRBJ1-5,TRBV18,TGTGCCAGCTCCCGAGGGACAGGGCCTCAGCCCCAGCATTTT,CASSRGTGPQPQHF
TRBD1,once,TRBJ1-3,TRBV19,TGTGCCAGTATTCCCGGACAGGGGCGCCCTGGAAACACCGTATATTTT,CASIPGQGRPGNTVYF
NA,once,TRBJ2-5,TRBV11-3,TGTGCCAGCAGCTTAGATCTCGGGACCCAGTACTTC,CASSLDLGTQYF
NA,NA,TRBJ1-1,TRBV6-1,TGTGCCACACGTACCGAGGGACAAATGAACACTGAAGCTTTCTTT,CATRTEGQMNTEAFF
TRBD1,NA,TRBJ1-6,TRBV2,TGTGCCAGCAGTGTCCCCAGGACCGGGACAGGTCGTTCCCCCCTCCACTTT,CASSVPRTGTGRSPLHF
TRBD1,few,TRBJ2-7,TRBV7-2,TGTGCCAGCAGCTCCCAGGGGGCCGCGGTATCCGAGCAGTACTTC,CASSSQGAAVSEQYF
NA,once,TRBJ1-2,TRBV18,TGTGCCAGCTCGCCGACAGTCCCCTCCTATGGCTACACCTTC,CASSPTVPSYGYTF
TRBD1,NA,TRBJ2-5,TRBV5-1,TGCGCCAGCTTACGCCAGGGGGCGGCGACCCAGTACTTC,CASLRQGAATQYF
TRBD1,NA,TRBJ2-7,TRBV18,TGTGCCAGCTCACCACCTCAGACAGGGGGCTCTGGCGAGCAGTACTTC,CASSPPQTGGSGEQYF
TRBD1,NA,TRBJ1-3,TRBV7-8,TGTGCCAGCAGCCCTAATCGGGACAGGGGAGGTTCTGGAAACACCATATATTTT,CASSPNRDRGGSGNTIYF
NA,NA,TRBJ1-4,TRBV4-2,TGTGCCAGCAGCCAAGGACAGTCGAACGAAAAACTGTTTTTT,CASSQGQSNEKLFF
NA,NA,TRBJ1-1,TRBV9,TGTGCCAGCAGCGTAGGACCGGAGACTGAAGCTTTCTTT,CASSVGPETEAFF
NA,many,TRBJ1-3,TRBV2,TGTGCCAGCAGTGAGAGGGAAGGGTATCTGGGAAACACCATATATTTT,CASSEREGYLGNTIYF
TRBD1,NA,TRBJ2-7,TRBV7-9,TGTGCCAGCAGCTCCCCGGACAGGGGAGTCCCTTACGAGCAGTACTTC,CASSSPDRGVPYEQYF
NA,NA,TRBJ2-2,TRBV2,TGTGCCAGCAACTTTGACCGGTACACCGGGGAGCTGTTTTTT,CASNFDRYTGELFF
NA,NA,TRBJ2-2,TRBV28,TGTGCCAGCAGTTTATGGTCCACCGGGGAGCTGTTTTTT,CASSLWSTGELFF
NA,NA,TRBJ2-5,TRBV9,TGTGCCAGCAGCGTAAATGAAGAGACCCAGTACTTC,CASSVNEETQYF
NA,NA,TRBJ1-6,TRBV13,TGTGCCAGCAGCTTTCAAAACTTGGGGACCTATAATTCACCCCTCCACTTT,CASSFQNLGTYNSPLHF
NA,NA,TRBJ2-2,TRBV6-1,TGTGCCAGCAGTGAAGCGGGGCACACCGGGGAGCTGTTTTTT,CASSEAGHTGELFF
NA,NA,TRBJ1-6,TRBV30,TGTGCCTGGAGATTGGAACAGATTAATTCACCCCTCCACTTT,CAWRLEQINSPLHF
NA,NA,TRBJ2-3,TRBV19,TGTGCCAGTAGGAATCCAGGAGGGGATACGCAGTATTTT,CASRNPGGDTQYF
NA,few,TRBJ1-1,TRBV30,TGTGCCTGGAGTAGAGGCAGGGCGCTTGAAGCTTTCTTT,CAWSRGRALEAFF
NA,NA,TRBJ1-1,TRBV7-7,TGTGCTAGCACCCCGTCGCCGCTCAGGAACACTGAAGCTTTCTTT,CASTPSPLRNTEAFF
NA,NA,TRBJ2-1,TRBV15,TGTGCCACCTCGGAGGGGAGCTCCTACAATGAGCAGTTCTTC,CATSEGSSYNEQFF
NA,few,TRBJ2-5,TRBV18,TGTGCCACCCGACTGGGGATACAAGAGACCCAGTACTTC,CATRLGIQETQYF
NA,NA,TRBJ2-1,TRBV11-2,TGTGCCAGCAGCTTATCGGTTGACCATGGGTATGAGCAGTTCTTC,CASSLSVDHGYEQFF
NA,few,TRBJ2-7,TRBV7-6,TGTGCCAGCAGCTTAGCGTCTGGGACAACAATCAACGAGCAGTACTTC,CASSLASGTTINEQYF
NA,NA,TRBJ2-3,TRBV6-5,TGTGCCAGCAGTCCCGTCGTTACAGATACGCAGTATTTT,CASSPVVTDTQYF
NA,few,TRBJ2-1,TRBV7-9,TGTGCCAGCAGCTCAAATAGCGGAGACAATGAGCAGTTCTTC,CASSSNSGDNEQFF
NA,NA,TRBJ2-1,TRBV28,TGTGCCAGCGTCGCCGGGGGGCCGAACAATGAGCAGTTCTTC,CASVAGGPNNEQFF
TRBD2,NA,TRBJ2-7,TRBV7-2,TGTGCCAGCAGCCTCCAAAGCGGGGGCTCCTACGAGCAGTACTTC,CASSLQSGGSYEQYF
NA,NA,TRBJ1-3,TRBV4-2,TGTGCCAGCAGCCATGGGGGTGGGGCGGGGGTTCAAGGAAACACCATATATTTT,CASSHGGGAGVQGNTIYF
TRBD2,NA,TRBJ2-2,TRBV7-8,TGTGCCAGCAGCTCCGAAGCGGGGGAGGGCACCGGGGAGCTGTTTTTT,CASSSEAGEGTGELFF
TRBD1,once,TRBJ1-2,TRBV7-2,TGTGCCAGCAGCTTAGGTAACAGGGGGCGCCACGGCTACACCTTC,CASSLGNRGRHGYTF
TRBD2,NA,TRBJ2-3,TRBV18,TGTGCCAGCTCACCTGTAGCGGGGCCCTCCACAGATACGCAGTATTTT,CASSPVAGPSTDTQYF
NA,NA,TRBJ2-7,TRBV18,TGTGCCAGCTCACCTTCCGGGTCCCCGACCTACGAGCAGTACTTC,CASSPSGSPTYEQYF
NA,NA,TRBJ1-1,TRBV4-3,TGCGCCAGCAGCCAAGTAGGAAGGGGTGAAGCTTTCTTT,CASSQVGRGEAFF
NA,NA,TRBJ1-4,TRBV19,TGTGCCAGTAGTATACAGGGTACGAATGAAAAACTGTTTTTT,CASSIQGTNEKLFF
NA,NA,TRBJ1-4,TRBV6-1,TGTGCCAGCAGCCTTGGCCCAAGGGATGAAAAACTGTTTTTT,CASSLGPRDEKLFF
NA,NA,TRBJ1-4,TRBV7-9,TGTGCCAGCAGCTCCTCCCCCCAGCTTGCTAATGAAAAACTGTTTTTT,CASSSSPQLANEKLFF